The clone carrying this T cell receptor (beta chain) was detected ten times or more. As yet, its antigen is unknown. CDR3 length: 13 amino acids. The V end was cut by 2 bases, the J end by 8 bases, with 12 bases between. The V gene's germline CDR1 is LNHDA and CDR2 SQIVND (reference sequence). Molecular-barcoded quantitative 5'-RACE produced these TCR beta libraries. MiXCR, run by TCRdb on the 5' RACE reads, gives a single entry per CDR3 protein. The sample contains around 210,000 distinct CDR3 sequences, around 8% of which appear only once. The source of the sample is a study of CD8 T cells in ankylosing spondylitis. Points from the study as a whole: Past research had described some motif variants in reactive arthritis synovial fluid and blood. The authors found the disease-linked clones to be CD8+ and relatively rare in peripheral blood.

Input material: blood, either unsorted or a sorted T cell fraction (not recorded which). This clonotype was sampled from a female donor with ankylosing spondylitis or in good health (not recorded which). The rearrangement uses TRBV19 and TRBJ1-1; D gene ambiguous. DNA for the CDR3: TGTGCCAGTAGTATATCAATTGGGTGGGAAGCTTTCTTT. Protein: CASSISIGWEAFF.